This record concerns one T cell receptor (beta chain) sequence. It lacks a known antigen. Base quality data are lacking; no much larger clone is found one base away. This sample is part of a study of long-term antiretroviral therapy in people with HIV (dated by TCRdb to between 2021 and 2023). Describing the broader study: Collection of the earliest samples took place about a decade ahead of the 2015 WHO recommendation for immediate ART, at a time when ART was typically delayed until CD4 counts fell. This retrospective serial study examined whether starting ART and sustained HIV suppression were associated with changes in the composition and diversity of the TRB repertoire in peripheral blood. The cohort contributed roughly 190 cryopreserved PBMC samples from a few dozen adults with confirmed HIV infection, collected serially over a mean of around 6 years (range 1-12). Of the 30 or so participants with HIV, approximately ten were female. No cross-contamination during QIAcube processing was seen in test extractions of a monoclonal T-cell line run alongside 33 polyclonal samples.

The immunoSEQ hsTCRB v3.0 assay was used at survey level resolution for TRB variable region sequencing. The target sequencing depth for TRB was roughly 35,000-55,000 T-cell genomes per sample. TRB libraries were pooled and sequenced on an Illumina MiSeq using a v3 150-cycle kit. Turning to the authors' computational methods: Analysis of repertoires was carried out in R inside a reproducible Nextflow workflow spanning QC, data transformation and analysis. Custom analyses were implemented in LymphoSeq2, an R package for AIRR-Seq data exploration. A handful of samples yielding fewer than 5000 total TRB sequences were excluded, leaving about 190 analyzed HIV repertoires. Among the roughly 200 retained HIV repertoires, 59 were collected before ART initiation and some 130 after ART initiation. Each repertoire was downsampled to 5000 TRB nucleotide sequences, and summary statistics were averaged across 100 downsampling iterations. Only TRB sequences with CDR3 regions of at least seven amino acids were retained for analysis. Diversity was assessed using a clonality score derived from Shannon entropy and using the Gini coefficient. Repertoire networks linked the top 5000 CDR3 amino acid sequences whenever two sequences differed by an edit distance of one. GLIPH2 predicted antigen specificity groups and MHC restriction for TRB CDR3 amino acid sequences. Known CMV, EBV, HIV or tissue antigen associations were flagged by matching CDR3 amino acid sequences against VDJdb and McPAS-TCR. Pre-ART, post-ART and control groups were compared with Wilcoxon signed-rank tests and Holm-Bonferroni correction. As stored in TCRdb, this immuneACCESS dataset retains in-frame rearrangements with V and J assigned. A fraction of the clones does not appear; measured against another copy, unresolved V genes explain less than half of the discrepancy, and the remainder lacks a known reason. The V and J calls and clone size are taken from that table; D and trimming were inferred from the DNA. The sample table contains 16,000 or so clones; only one count was recorded for over 65% of them. The ten largest clonotypes hold 20% to 25% of the sample.

Inclusion was restricted to participants for whom at least one PBMC sample before ART initiation and at least two post-ART samples were available. Every participant with HIV received treatment in the United States of America. Before DNA extraction, cryopreserved samples containing about 0.9-11 million PBMC were thawed and washed. At the time of the earliest PBMC sample, participants with HIV were aged between roughly 23 and 60 years. PBMC samples were contributed by each participant from 1-4 timepoints before ART initiation and 2-8 timepoints after ART initiation, with a median of 7 samples. For every participant, serial HIV viral load, CD4+ T-cell count, ART history and demographic data were obtained. Genomic DNA was extracted from unsorted PBMC with a Qiagen kit on a QIAcube, with processing performed in batches of 12 samples. Findings and caveats that apply to the study as a whole: Because pre-ART samples had limited cell numbers, profiling was done on unsorted PBMC rather than on sorted CD4+ and CD8+ T cells. ART initiation was associated with a significant increase in TRB diversity, but diversity stayed significantly below transplant donor controls even after long-term ART. The repertoire was dominated across all time points by expanded TRB clones identified before ART initiation, although this dominance was seen to fluctuate and to decrease in many PLHIV after ART. Limited PBMC availability meant only the TCR beta chain was sequenced, without alpha chain pairing. Narrower CDR3 length ranges were observed in HIV repertoires than in controls, and an antigen-experienced repertoire with only a slight naive shift after ART was suggested by the network structure. The samples were dated from about 2003 to 2018, and the ART regimens that were used may be less effective than current ART regimens. No data were available on ART adherence, viral resistance or therapy changes, limiting inferences about post-ART repertoire changes.

The germline V gene (reference sequence) sets CDR1 to LNHNV and CDR2 to YYDKDF. Trimming accounts for 1 base at V and 1 base at J, while the number of junction bases matched to no gene is 5. The CDR3 starts with the cysteine, ends with the phenylalanine, and has 17 residues. Only the CDR3 part of the read is kept: 51 bases, read in frame from the first base. This chain joins TRBV15 to TRBJ1-1; 11 nucleotides in the junction match TRBD1. The clonotype originates from a man between 35 and 55 years old with HIV. The specimen was unsorted PBMCs, collected 2.1 years after starting antiretroviral therapy. Here the CDR3 is given as CATSRVPGQGENTEAFF. The sequenced DNA is TGTGCCACCAGCAGAGTACCGGGACAGGGGGAGAACACTGAAGCTTTCTTT. When the CDR3 is completed using the reference TRBV15 and TRBJ1-1 genes on either side, the full variable domain is DAMVIQNPRYQVTQFGKPVTLSCSQTLNHNVMYWYQQKSSQAPKLLFHYYDKDFNNEADTPDNFQSRRPNTSFCFLDIRSPGLGDTAMYLCATSRVPGQGENTEAFFGQGTRLTVV.